This TCR beta chain was identified in a study of CD8 T cells in Susac syndrome. V was pared by 5 bases and J by 6 bases, with 14 bases of the junction left unmatched. CDR3 length: 16 amino acids. Negative isolation yielded the CD8+ and CD4+ T cells, while FACS enriched the TEMRA cells. The RNA input was roughly 0.45 to 1 ug, and it was reverse transcribed with random hexamers. The method of amplification for TCR beta CDR3 was immunoSEQ multiplex PCR, covering 54 Vbeta and 13 Jbeta. TCRdb ran MiXCR on the immunoSEQ multiplex PCR reads and lists one entry per CDR3 protein. This table has around 190,000 distinct CDR3 sequences, around 95% appearing once.

J is TRBJ2-3 and V is TRBV12-3 or TRBV12-4; 7 nucleotides align to TRBD1. This sequence was found in a human donor with multiple sclerosis. Material for sequencing was CD8+ T cells from PBMCs. As DNA, the CDR3 is TGTGCCAGCAGTGAATACAGGGGACCTCGTGATGATACGCAGTATTTT. This codes for CASSEYRGPRDDTQYF.